The 23 T cell receptor beta chains reported below all come from one sample, sequenced in a study of blood T cell repertoires in COVID-19. Method: immunoSEQ multiplex PCR; TCRdb's copy keeps in-frame clones and lacks some. The table has around 290,000 clones, 88% seen once; the top ten hold around 1%. Sequencing input: PBMCs or T cells enriched from blood (not recorded which). These receptor sequences come from a woman under 40 who had recovered from COVID-19.

The chain has TRBV28 and TRBJ2-7, with a tentative D call TRBD2 (5 bases). Germline V gene data show CDR1 as MDHEN and CDR2 as SYDVKM. V was shortened by 2 bases and J by 3 bases, with 26 bases between the two germline ends. This CDR3 has 19 amino acids. The CDR3 is CASSLVIRIEGWSGYEQYF. The CDR3 DNA follows: TGTGCCAGCAGTTTAGTAATCCGTATCGAGGGTTGGTCCGGCTACGAGCAGTACTTC. The full variable domain, with the rest looked up from reference TRBV28 and TRBJ2-7, is DVKVTQSSRYLVKRTGEKVFLECVQDMDHENMFWYRQDPGLGLRLIYFSYDVKMKEKGDIPEGYSVSREKKERFSLILESASTNQTSMYLCASSLVIRIEGWSGYEQYFGPGTRLTVT.

The chain uses TRBV27 and TRBJ1-5; possible D gene TRBD1, 5 bases. This CDR3 is built from 15 residues. Looked up from germline, CDR1 is MNHEY and CDR2 is SMNVEV (reference sequence). Deletions cut 3 bases from V and 6 bases from J, with 15 bases between. The CDR3: CASSFSVGLIQPQHF. The CDR3 DNA follows: TGTGCCAGCAGTTTCAGTGTGGGACTGATTCAGCCCCAGCATTTT.

The V call is TRBV6-5, the J call TRBJ1-1; maybe TRBD1 (6 bases). Germline CDR1 reads MNHEY; CDR2 reads SVGAGI. The CDR3 is 13 residues long. The V end lost 4 bases, the J end lost 4 bases, and 10 bases lay between the germline ends. The CDR3 bases are TGTGCCAGCAGTTTACAGGGTTTCACTGAAGCTTTCTTT. Protein product: CASSLQGFTEAFF.

The gene calls are TRBV6-5 and TRBJ1-6; 7 bases match TRBD1. The CDR3 has 14 residues. The junction had 6 bases not matched to a gene; V was cut back by 6 bases and J by 7 bases. The germline CDR1 and CDR2 sequences are MNHEY and SVGAGI. CDR3: CASRNRGGNSPLHF. The CDR3 region has the DNA TGTGCCAGCAGGAACAGGGGCGGGAATTCACCCCTCCACTTT.

In its sample, this clone was seen once. The CDR3 DNA is TGTGCCAGCAGCTTTCTGACTAGCGGGGCCCCAGATACGCAGTATTTT. This encodes CASSFLTSGAPDTQYF. V is TRBV7-8 and J is TRBJ2-3; 11 positions match TRBD2. CDR3 length: 16 residues. From germline, CDR1 is SGHVS and CDR2 FQNEAQ. Trimming cost V 3 bases and J 4 bases; bases outside gene matches: 6.

The rearrangement uses TRBV2 and TRBJ1-1; D perhaps matches TRBD1 (6 bases). V dropped 4 bases and J dropped 4 bases, with 19 bases sitting between them. Looked up from germline, CDR1 is SNHLY and CDR2 is FYNNEI. The CDR3 has 16 residues. CDR3 coding DNA: TGTGCCAGCAGTGGGGGCGGACAGTACTTAGGCACTGAAGCTTTCTTT. It specifies CASSGGGQYLGTEAFF.

The chain has TRBV3-1 (or the pseudogene TRBV3-2) and TRBJ2-5; D uncertain. This CDR3 has 15 residues. CDR1 is LGHDT, CDR2 YNNKEL, per germline (reference sequence). V gave up 1 base and J gave up 5 bases, with 14 bases separating them. Here the CDR3 DNA reads TGTGCCAGCAGCCAAGGGCTCTTGCCAGTTGAGACCCAGTACTTC. Amino acid sequence: CASSQGLLPVETQYF.

This clone was picked up one time. The chain employs TRBV5-1 and TRBJ2-1; 10 bases line up with TRBD2. Germline assignment: CDR1 SGHRS and CDR2 YFSETQ. The V and J ends lost 0 bases and 7 bases, in that order; junction bases with no gene match: 7. The CDR3 has 16 residues. The chain's CDR3 is CASSLAPSGRMNEQFF. DNA for the CDR3: TGCGCCAGCAGCTTGGCCCCTAGCGGGAGAATGAATGAGCAGTTCTTC.

In its sample, this clone was seen once. This chain uses TRBV7-8 with TRBJ1-2; perhaps TRBD1 as D (5 bases). The germline gives CDR1 SGHVS, CDR2 FQNEAQ. Trimming took off 4 bases at V and 5 bases at J, with 11 bases between the two ends. The CDR3 loop spans 13 amino acids. The CDR3 protein is CASSWGGGYGYTF. CDR3 coding DNA: TGTGCCAGCAGCTGGGGGGGAGGGTATGGCTACACCTTC. The whole variable domain, filled in from reference TRBV7-8 and TRBJ1-2, reads GAGVSQSPRYKVAKRGQDVALRCDPISGHVSLFWYQQALGQGPEFLTYFQNEAQLDKSGLPSDRFFAERPEGSVSTLKIQRTQQEDSAVYLCASSWGGGYGYTFGSGTRLTVV.

V gene TRBV7-9 combines with J gene TRBJ2-5; 7 bases are a match to TRBD1. V was clipped by 5 bases and J by 2 bases; unmatched bases: 5. Germline CDR1 SEHNR, CDR2 FQNEAQ (reference sequence). The CDR3 has 14 residues. In DNA, the CDR3 is TGTGCCAGCAGCCCGGGGACAGTACAAGAGACCCAGTACTTC. This sequence encodes CASSPGTVQETQYF.

The chain links TRBV6-1 to TRBJ2-7; 11 nucleotides agree with TRBD2. The CDR3 spans 15 residues. CDR1 is MNHNS, CDR2 SASEGT, per germline. V shed 3 bases, J shed 2 bases, and the junction held 3 bases outside the gene matches. CDR3 amino acids: CASSEGTSGAYEQYF. In nucleotides, the CDR3 is TGTGCCAGCAGTGAGGGGACTAGCGGTGCCTACGAGCAGTACTTC.

The chain combines TRBV6-1 with TRBJ2-6, with 7 bases aligning to TRBD1. This CDR3 has 18 residues. V lost 1 base to trimming and J lost 2 bases; unmatched junction nucleotides: 8. Germline V gene lookup returns CDR1 MNHNS and CDR2 SASEGT. The CDR3 coding sequence is TGTGCCAGCAGTGAAGGAGGACAGGAACGAACTGGGGCCAACGTCCTGACTTTC. This translates into CASSEGGQERTGANVLTF.

V is TRBV19 and J is TRBJ2-1; D call uncertain. Trimming stripped 2 bases from V and 7 bases from J, with 12 bases between. CDR1 is LNHDA and CDR2 is SQIVND in the germline V gene (reference sequence). This CDR3 spans 14 amino acids. This CDR3 reads CASSITSVRNEQFF. The CDR3 DNA reads as TGTGCCAGTAGTATAACAAGTGTCAGGAATGAGCAGTTCTTC.

The chain carries TRBV5-1 and TRBJ2-3; D is possibly TRBD2 (5 bases). The V end lost 4 bases, the J end lost 5 bases, and 14 bases lay between the germline ends. Germline V gives CDR1 SGHRS, CDR2 YFSETQ. This CDR3 is built from 14 residues. The CDR3 region has the DNA TGCGCCAGCAGCCAAAGCGAACGGGGAGATACGCAGTATTTT. This codes for CASSQSERGDTQYF. Complete variable domain (other parts from reference TRBV5-1 and TRBJ2-3): KAGVTQTPRYLIKTRGQQVTLSCSPISGHRSVSWYQQTPGQGLQFLFEYFSETQRNKGNFPGRFSGRQFSNSRSEMNVSTLELGDSALYLCASSQSERGDTQYFGPGTRLTVL.

V and J are TRBV5-5 and TRBJ1-4; TRBD1 matches 7 bases. The CDR3 sequence is 15 residues long. With V trimmed by 2 bases and J by 8 bases, 9 bases remained unmatched. In germline, CDR1 is SGHKS, CDR2 YYEKEE (reference sequence). The CDR3 spells CASSFSGDSWEKLFF. The DNA for the CDR3 is TGTGCCAGCAGCTTTTCTGGGGACAGTTGGGAAAAACTGTTTTTT.

The V call is TRBV7-9, the J call TRBJ1-1, with D possibly TRBD1 on 5 matching bases. The CDR3 contains 13 residues. With 7 bases removed from V and 4 bases from J, the gap between germline ends came to 13 bases. Germline CDR1 SEHNR, CDR2 FQNEAQ (reference sequence). The CDR3 nucleotides read TGTGCCAGCAAAGGCAGGGCCATCACTGAAGCTTTCTTT. This translates into CASKGRAITEAFF.

V usage is TRBV5-4 and J usage is TRBJ2-7; 8 bases match TRBD2. In germline, CDR1 is SGHNT, CDR2 YYREEE (reference sequence). Trimming cost V 0 bases and J 7 bases; bases outside gene matches: 3. CDR3 size: 13 residues. The CDR3 region has the DNA TGTGCCAGCAGCTTGGTAACTAGCGGTGAGCAGTACTTC. Its protein is CASSLVTSGEQYF.

V is TRBV27 and J is TRBJ2-1, with 10 nucleotides matching TRBD2. Germline assignment: CDR1 MNHEY and CDR2 SMNVEV (reference sequence). The V and J ends lost 5 bases and 8 bases, in that order; junction bases with no gene match: 3. The CDR3 consists of 13 residues. DNA of the CDR3: TGTGCCAGCAGTGTTCTAGCGGGAGATGAGCAGTTCTTC. Its protein product is CASSVLAGDEQFF.

This rearrangement joins TRBV4-3 to TRBJ2-1, with D possibly being TRBD1 (6 bases). The CDR3 is 15 residues long. Trimming took 4 bases from V and 1 from J, leaving 11 bases between them. Germline lookup yields CDR1 LGHNA and CDR2 YSLEER. The CDR3 coding sequence is TGCGCCAGCAGCCTGGACGGGACATCCTACAATGAGCAGTTCTTC. Translating it yields CASSLDGTSYNEQFF.

The CDR3 loop is CASSLGGNNGYTF. In DNA form, the CDR3 reads TGTGCCAGCAGCTTAGGAGGGAACAATGGCTACACCTTC. The chain joins TRBV11-3 to TRBJ1-2; D remains unclear. This CDR3 is 13 amino acids long. Germline CDR1 reads SGHNT; CDR2 reads YENEEA. V was cut by 1 base and J by 6 bases, with 9 bases left in between.

This chain links TRBV13 with TRBJ2-4; D is unresolved. Between the trimmed V and J ends, which lost 0 bases and 8 bases, there was a span of 8 bases. Germline lookup yields CDR1 PRHDT and CDR2 FYEKMQ (reference sequence). The CDR3 covers 13 residues. CDR3 residues: CASSLGPSDIQYF. The CDR3 nucleotides read TGTGCCAGCAGCTTAGGGCCGAGCGACATTCAGTACTTC. Filled out from reference TRBV13 and TRBJ2-4, the complete variable domain reads AAGVIQSPRHLIKEKRETATLKCYPIPRHDTVYWYQQGPGQDPQFLISFYEKMQSDKGSIPDRFSAQQFSDYHSELNMSSLELGDSALYFCASSLGPSDIQYFGAGTRLSVL.

This clone was detected once. The J gene is TRBJ1-1, the V gene TRBV28; D is possibly TRBD1 (5 bases). Germline assignment: CDR1 MDHEN and CDR2 SYDVKM. This CDR3 spans 15 amino acids. Trimming took 3 bases from V and 1 from J, leaving 12 bases between them. The CDR3 spells CASSFGHGQNTEAFF. The CDR3 nucleotides are TGTGCCAGCAGTTTCGGTCACGGACAGAACACTGAAGCTTTCTTT. Combining the CDR3 with reference TRBV28 and TRBJ1-1 gives the whole variable domain DVKVTQSSRYLVKRTGEKVFLECVQDMDHENMFWYRQDPGLGLRLIYFSYDVKMKEKGDIPEGYSVSREKKERFSLILESASTNQTSMYLCASSFGHGQNTEAFFGQGTRLTVV.

This chain links TRBV6-2 or TRBV6-3 with TRBJ1-6; the match to TRBD1 covers 7 bases. Germline CDR1 and CDR2: MNHEY and SVGEGT. This CDR3 contains 16 residues. V dropped 2 bases and J dropped 2; count of bases not matched to a gene: 3. The CDR3 sequence is CASSYRGRAYNSPLHF. The CDR3, as DNA: TGTGCCAGCAGTTACAGGGGGCGAGCCTATAATTCACCCCTCCACTTT.